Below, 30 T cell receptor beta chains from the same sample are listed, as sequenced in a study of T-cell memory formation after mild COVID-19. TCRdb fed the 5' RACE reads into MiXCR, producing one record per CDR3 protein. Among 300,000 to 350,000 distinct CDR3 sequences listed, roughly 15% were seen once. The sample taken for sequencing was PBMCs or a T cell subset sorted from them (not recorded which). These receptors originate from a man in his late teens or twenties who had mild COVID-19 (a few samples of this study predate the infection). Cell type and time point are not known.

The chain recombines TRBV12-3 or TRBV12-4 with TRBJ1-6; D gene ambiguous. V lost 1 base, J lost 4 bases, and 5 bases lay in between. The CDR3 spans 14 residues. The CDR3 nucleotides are TGTGCCAGCAGTTTAGTGGGGTATAATTCACCCCTCCACTTT. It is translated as CASSLVGYNSPLHF.

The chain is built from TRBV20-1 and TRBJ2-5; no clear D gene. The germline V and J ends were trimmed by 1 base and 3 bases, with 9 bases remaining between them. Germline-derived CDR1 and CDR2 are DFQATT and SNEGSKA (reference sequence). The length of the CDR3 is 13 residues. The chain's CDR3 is CSARGSSKETQYF. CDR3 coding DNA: TGCAGTGCTAGAGGTTCTTCAAAAGAGACCCAGTACTTC.

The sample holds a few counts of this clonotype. The CDR3 DNA sequence: TGTGCCAGCAGCCGACAGAGGACGGGGAGCTATGGCTACACCTTC. Protein: CASSRQRTGSYGYTF. The chain uses TRBV7-8 and TRBJ1-2; D is possibly TRBD1 (5 bases). CDR3 length equals 15 residues. V was clipped by 5 bases and J by 4 bases, with 17 bases between them. Germline assignment: CDR1 SGHVS and CDR2 FQNEAQ. The full variable domain, its missing parts supplied by reference TRBV7-8 and TRBJ1-2, is GAGVSQSPRYKVAKRGQDVALRCDPISGHVSLFWYQQALGQGPEFLTYFQNEAQLDKSGLPSDRFFAERPEGSVSTLKIQRTQQEDSAVYLCASSRQRTGSYGYTFGSGTRLTVV.

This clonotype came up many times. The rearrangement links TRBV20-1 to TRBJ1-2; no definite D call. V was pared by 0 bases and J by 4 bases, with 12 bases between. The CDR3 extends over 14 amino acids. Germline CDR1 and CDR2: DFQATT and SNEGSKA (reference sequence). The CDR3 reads CSARDPLSGYGYTF. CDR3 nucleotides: TGCAGTGCTAGAGATCCGTTGAGTGGCTATGGCTACACCTTC.

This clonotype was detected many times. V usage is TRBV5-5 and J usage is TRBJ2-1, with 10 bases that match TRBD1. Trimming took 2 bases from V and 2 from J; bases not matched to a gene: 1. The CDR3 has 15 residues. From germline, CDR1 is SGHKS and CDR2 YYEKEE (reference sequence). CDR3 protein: CASSFGQGAYNEQFF. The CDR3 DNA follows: TGTGCCAGCAGCTTCGGACAGGGGGCCTACAATGAGCAGTTCTTC.

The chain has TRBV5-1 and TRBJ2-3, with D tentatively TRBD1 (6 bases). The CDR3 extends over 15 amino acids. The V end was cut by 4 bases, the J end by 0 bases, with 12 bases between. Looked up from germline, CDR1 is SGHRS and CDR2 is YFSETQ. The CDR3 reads CASSAGTPSTDTQYF. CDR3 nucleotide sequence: TGCGCCAGCAGCGCAGGGACACCTAGCACAGATACGCAGTATTTT.

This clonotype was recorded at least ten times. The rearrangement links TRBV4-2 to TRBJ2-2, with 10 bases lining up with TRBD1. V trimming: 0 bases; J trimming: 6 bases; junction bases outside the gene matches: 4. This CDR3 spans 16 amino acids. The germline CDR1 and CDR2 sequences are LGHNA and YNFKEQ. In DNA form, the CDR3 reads TGTGCCAGCAGCCAAGATGGGACAGGGGACGCCGGGGAGCTGTTTTTT. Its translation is CASSQDGTGDAGELFF.

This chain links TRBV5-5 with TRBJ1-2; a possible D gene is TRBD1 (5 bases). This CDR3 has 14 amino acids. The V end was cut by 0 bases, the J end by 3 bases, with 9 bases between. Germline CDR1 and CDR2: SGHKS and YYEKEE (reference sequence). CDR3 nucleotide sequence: TGTGCCAGCAGCTTGGCCGGGGCCCACTATGGCTACACCTTC. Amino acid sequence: CASSLAGAHYGYTF.

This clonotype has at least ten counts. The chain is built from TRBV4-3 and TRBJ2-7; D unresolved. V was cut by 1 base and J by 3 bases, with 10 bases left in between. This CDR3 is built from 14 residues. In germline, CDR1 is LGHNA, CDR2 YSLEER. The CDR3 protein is CASSQVPNDYEQYF. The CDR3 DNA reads TGCGCCAGCAGCCAAGTCCCCAACGACTACGAGCAGTACTTC.

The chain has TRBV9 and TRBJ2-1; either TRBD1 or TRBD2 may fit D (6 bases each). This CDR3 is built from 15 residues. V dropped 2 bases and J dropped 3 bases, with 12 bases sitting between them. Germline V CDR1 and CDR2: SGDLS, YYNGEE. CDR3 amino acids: CASSVSGGGYNEQFF. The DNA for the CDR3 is TGTGCCAGCAGCGTCAGCGGAGGGGGCTACAATGAGCAGTTCTTC.

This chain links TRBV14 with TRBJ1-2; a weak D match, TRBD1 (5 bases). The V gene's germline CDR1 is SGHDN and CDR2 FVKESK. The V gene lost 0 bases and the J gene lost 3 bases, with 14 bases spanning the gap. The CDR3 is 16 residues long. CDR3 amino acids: CASSQDGGRDDYGYTF. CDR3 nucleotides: TGTGCCAGCAGCCAAGATGGGGGACGGGACGACTATGGCTACACCTTC.

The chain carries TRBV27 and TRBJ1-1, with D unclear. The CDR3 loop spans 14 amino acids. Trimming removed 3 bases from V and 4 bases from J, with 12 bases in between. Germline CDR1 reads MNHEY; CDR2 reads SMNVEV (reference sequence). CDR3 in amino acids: CASSFVSLGTEAFF. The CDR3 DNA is TGTGCCAGCAGTTTTGTGAGCTTGGGCACTGAAGCTTTCTTT.

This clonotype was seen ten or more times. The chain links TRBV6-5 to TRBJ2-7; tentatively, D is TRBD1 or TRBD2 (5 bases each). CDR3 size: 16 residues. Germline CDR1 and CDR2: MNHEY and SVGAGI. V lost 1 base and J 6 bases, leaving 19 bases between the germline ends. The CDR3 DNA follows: TGTGCCAGCAGTTACTTCTTGGGGACCCGGAGTGTCGAGCAGTACTTC. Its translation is CASSYFLGTRSVEQYF.

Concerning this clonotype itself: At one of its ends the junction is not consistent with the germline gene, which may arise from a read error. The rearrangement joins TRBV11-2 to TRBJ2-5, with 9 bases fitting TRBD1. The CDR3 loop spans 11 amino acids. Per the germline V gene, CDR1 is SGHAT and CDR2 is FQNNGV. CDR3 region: CASSTGQGVWF. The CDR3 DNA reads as TGTGCCAGCAGCACGGGACAGGGTGTCTGGTTC.

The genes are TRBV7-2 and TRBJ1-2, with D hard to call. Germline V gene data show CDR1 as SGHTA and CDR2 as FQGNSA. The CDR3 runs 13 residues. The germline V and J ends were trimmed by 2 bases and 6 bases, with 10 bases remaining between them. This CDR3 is CASSLLSWDGYTF. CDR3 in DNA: TGTGCCAGCAGCTTACTGAGTTGGGATGGCTACACCTTC.

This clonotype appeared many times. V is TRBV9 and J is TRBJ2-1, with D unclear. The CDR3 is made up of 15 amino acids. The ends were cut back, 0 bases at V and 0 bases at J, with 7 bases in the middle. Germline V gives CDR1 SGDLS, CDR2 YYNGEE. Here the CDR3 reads CASSVAASSYNEQFF. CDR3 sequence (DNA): TGTGCCAGCAGCGTAGCAGCGAGCTCCTACAATGAGCAGTTCTTC.

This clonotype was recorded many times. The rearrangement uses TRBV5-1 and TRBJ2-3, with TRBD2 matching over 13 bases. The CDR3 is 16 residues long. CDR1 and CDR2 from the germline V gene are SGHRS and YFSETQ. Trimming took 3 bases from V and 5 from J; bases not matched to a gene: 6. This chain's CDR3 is CASSSRTSGGIDTQYF. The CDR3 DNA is TGCGCCAGCAGCTCCCGGACTAGCGGGGGTATAGATACGCAGTATTTT. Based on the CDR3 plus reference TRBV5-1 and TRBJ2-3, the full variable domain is KAGVTQTPRYLIKTRGQQVTLSCSPISGHRSVSWYQQTPGQGLQFLFEYFSETQRNKGNFPGRFSGRQFSNSRSEMNVSTLELGDSALYLCASSSRTSGGIDTQYFGPGTRLTVL.

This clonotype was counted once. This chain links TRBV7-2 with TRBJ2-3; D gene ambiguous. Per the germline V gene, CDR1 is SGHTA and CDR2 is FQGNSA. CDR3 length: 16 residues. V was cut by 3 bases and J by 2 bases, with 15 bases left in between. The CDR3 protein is CASSFPTGATTDTQYF. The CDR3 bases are TGTGCCAGCAGCTTCCCAACTGGTGCTACCACAGATACGCAGTATTTT.

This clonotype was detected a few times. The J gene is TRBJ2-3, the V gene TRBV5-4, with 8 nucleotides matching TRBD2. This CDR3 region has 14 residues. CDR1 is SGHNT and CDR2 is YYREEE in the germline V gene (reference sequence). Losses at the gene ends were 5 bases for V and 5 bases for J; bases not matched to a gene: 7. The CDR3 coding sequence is TGTGCCAGCAGTACGACTAGCGTGAGAGATACGCAGTATTTT. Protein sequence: CASSTTSVRDTQYF.

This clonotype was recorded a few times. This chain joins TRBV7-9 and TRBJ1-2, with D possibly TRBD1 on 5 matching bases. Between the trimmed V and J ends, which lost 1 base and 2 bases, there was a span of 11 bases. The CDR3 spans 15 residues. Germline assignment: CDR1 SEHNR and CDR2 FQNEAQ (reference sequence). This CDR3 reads CASSLGSGGNYGYTF. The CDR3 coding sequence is TGTGCCAGCAGCTTAGGATCGGGGGGAAACTATGGCTACACCTTC. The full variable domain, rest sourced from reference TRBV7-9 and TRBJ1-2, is DTGVSQNPRHKITKRGQNVTFRCDPISEHNRLYWYRQTLGQGPEFLTYFQNEAQLEKSRLLSDRFSAERPKGSFSTLEIQRTEQGDSAMYLCASSLGSGGNYGYTFGSGTRLTVV.

The CDR3 DNA reads TGCGCCAGCAGCTTGCCCGGGACAGGGATGCGAGAGACCCAGTACTTC. This encodes CASSLPGTGMRETQYF. This chain links TRBV5-1 with TRBJ2-5; 9 nucleotides match TRBD1. V shed 1 base and J 4 bases; nucleotides not matched to a gene: 8. Germline V gene data show CDR1 as SGHRS and CDR2 as YFSETQ. This CDR3 has 16 amino acids.

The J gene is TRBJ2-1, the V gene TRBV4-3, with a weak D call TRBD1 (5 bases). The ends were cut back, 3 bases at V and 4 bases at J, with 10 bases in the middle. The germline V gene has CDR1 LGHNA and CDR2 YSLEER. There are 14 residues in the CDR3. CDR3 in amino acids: CASSHRQGYNEQFF. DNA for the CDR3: TGCGCCAGCAGCCACCGCCAGGGATACAATGAGCAGTTCTTC.

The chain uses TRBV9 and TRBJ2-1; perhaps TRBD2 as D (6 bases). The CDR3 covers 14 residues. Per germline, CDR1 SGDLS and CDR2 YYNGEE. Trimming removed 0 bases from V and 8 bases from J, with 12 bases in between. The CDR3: CASSVGGGTYEQFF. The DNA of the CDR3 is TGTGCCAGCAGCGTAGGCGGAGGGACGTATGAGCAGTTCTTC.

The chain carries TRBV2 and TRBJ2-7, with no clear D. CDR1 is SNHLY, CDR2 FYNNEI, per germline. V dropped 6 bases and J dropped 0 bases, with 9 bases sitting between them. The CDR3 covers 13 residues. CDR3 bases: TGTGCCAGCAGCGGGCACCTCTCCTACGAGCAGTACGTC. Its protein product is CASSGHLSYEQYV.

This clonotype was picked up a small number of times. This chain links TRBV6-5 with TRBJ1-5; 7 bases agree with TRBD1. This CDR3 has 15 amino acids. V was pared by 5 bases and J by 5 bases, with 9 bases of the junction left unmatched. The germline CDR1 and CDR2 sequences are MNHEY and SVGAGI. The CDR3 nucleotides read TGTGCCAGCAGTCTAAACCGGGACAGTGATCAGCCCCAGCATTTT. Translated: CASSLNRDSDQPQHF.

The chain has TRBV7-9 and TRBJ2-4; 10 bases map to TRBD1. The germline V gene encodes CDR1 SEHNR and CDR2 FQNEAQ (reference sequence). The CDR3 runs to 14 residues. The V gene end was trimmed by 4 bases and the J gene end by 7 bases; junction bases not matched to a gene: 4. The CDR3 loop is CASSSGQGGNIQYF. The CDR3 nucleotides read TGTGCCAGCAGCTCCGGACAGGGGGGGAACATTCAGTACTTC.

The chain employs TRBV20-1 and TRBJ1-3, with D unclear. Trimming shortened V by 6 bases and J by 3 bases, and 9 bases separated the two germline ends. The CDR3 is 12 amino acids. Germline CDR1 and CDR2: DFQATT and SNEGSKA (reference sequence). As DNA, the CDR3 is TGCAGTGCGCCGGGGAATGGAAACACCATATATTTT. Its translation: CSAPGNGNTIYF.

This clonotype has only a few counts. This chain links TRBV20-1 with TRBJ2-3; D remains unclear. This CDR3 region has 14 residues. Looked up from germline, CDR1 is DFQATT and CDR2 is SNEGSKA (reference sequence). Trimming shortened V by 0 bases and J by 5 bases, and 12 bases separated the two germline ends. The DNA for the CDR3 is TGCAGTGCTAGAGATCGAACGGTGGGAGATACGCAGTATTTT. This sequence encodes CSARDRTVGDTQYF.

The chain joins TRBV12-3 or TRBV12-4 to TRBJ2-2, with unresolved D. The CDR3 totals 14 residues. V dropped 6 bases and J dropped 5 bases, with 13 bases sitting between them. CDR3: CASSLHLETGELFF. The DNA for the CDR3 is TGTGCCAGCAGCCTTCATTTGGAGACCGGGGAGCTGTTTTTT.

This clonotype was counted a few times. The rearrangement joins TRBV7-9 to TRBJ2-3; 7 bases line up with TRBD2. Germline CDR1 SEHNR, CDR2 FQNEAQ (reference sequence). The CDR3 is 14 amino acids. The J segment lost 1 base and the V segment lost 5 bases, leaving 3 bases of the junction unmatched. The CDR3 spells CASSKLAGTDTQYF. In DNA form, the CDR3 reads TGTGCCAGCAGCAAGCTAGCGGGCACAGATACGCAGTATTTT.